The entry that follows covers one TCR beta chain sequence. TCRdb redid the calling of the RT-PCR reads with MiXCR, one entry per CDR3 protein. Of almost 700,000 distinct CDR3 sequences in the sample, 14% were seen once. The CDR3 extends over 15 amino acids. Deletions cut 0 bases from V and 7 bases from J, with 13 bases between. Germline-derived CDR1 and CDR2 are ENHRY and SYGVKD. This chain uses TRBV10-3 with TRBJ2-1; possibly TRBD2 for D (5 bases). Sequencing was done on a sample of memory CD4+ T cells from blood. This sequence originates from a female donor in good health, serving as a healthy control. CDR3 sequence reads: CAISESDRAGNEQFF. The CDR3 coding sequence is TGTGCCATCAGTGAGTCAGACCGGGCGGGTAATGAGCAGTTCTTC.